The 8 T cell receptor beta chains reported below all come from one sample, sequenced in a study of blood T cell repertoires in COVID-19. Using immunoSEQ multiplex PCR, the repertoire was profiled, and TCRdb retains in-frame clones only, with some absent. The sample lists 13,000 or so clones; more than 70% were seen once. Sequenced: peripheral blood. The source of these receptors is a human donor in a cohort sampled during active COVID-19.

The rearrangement uses TRBV11-1 and TRBJ1-1, with 8 bases aligning to TRBD1. The CDR3 contains 15 residues. Germline lookup yields CDR1 SGHAT and CDR2 FQDESV (reference sequence). The V and J ends lost 2 bases and 5 bases, in that order; junction bases with no gene match: 7. The CDR3 nucleotides read TGTGCCAGCAGCTTATCCCGGACAGGGCGAACTGAAGCTTTCTTT. This codes for CASSLSRTGRTEAFF.

The V and J genes are TRBV24-1 and TRBJ1-5; 8 bases line up with TRBD1. The V gene's germline CDR1 is KGHDR and CDR2 SFDVKD. Trimming took 6 bases from V and 3 from J; bases not matched to a gene: 6. The CDR3 length is 15 residues. The CDR3 DNA reads as TGTGCCACCAGTCCCCCGGACAGGGACAATCAGCCCCAGCATTTT. It encodes CATSPPDRDNQPQHF.

V and J are TRBV5-5 and TRBJ2-3, with 9 bases fitting TRBD2. The CDR3 totals 14 residues. V dropped 4 bases and J dropped 4; count of bases not matched to a gene: 4. Germline V gives CDR1 SGHKS, CDR2 YYEKEE (reference sequence). CDR3 in DNA: TGTGCCAGCAGCGGGAGCGGGGGGCCAGATACGCAGTATTTT. It yields the protein CASSGSGGPDTQYF. The entire variable domain, with the rest obtained from reference TRBV5-5 and TRBJ2-3, is as follows: DAGVTQSPTHLIKTRGQQVTLRCSPISGHKSVSWYQQVLGQGPQFIFQYYEKEERGRGNFPDRFSARQFPNYSSELNVNALLLGDSALYLCASSGSGGPDTQYFGPGTRLTVL.

This chain connects TRBV10-3 to TRBJ2-5; 12 bases match TRBD2. V lost 4 bases and J lost 1; bases outside the gene matches: 1. Germline CDR1 is ENHRY and CDR2 is SYGVKD. The CDR3 sequence is 15 residues long. The CDR3 nucleotides are TGTGCCATCAGTGCGGGACTAGCGGGCCAAGAGACCCAGTACTTC. As protein: CAISAGLAGQETQYF.

The gene calls are TRBV12-3 or TRBV12-4 and TRBJ1-4; D remains unclear. The CDR3 is 11 residues long. The V end was cut by 5 bases, the J end by 8 bases, with 6 bases between. The CDR3 protein is CASSPREKLFF. As DNA, the CDR3 is TGTGCCAGCAGTCCTCGGGAAAAACTGTTTTTT.

The chain uses TRBV12-3 or TRBV12-4 and TRBJ1-1, with D tentatively TRBD1 (5 bases). CDR3 size: 12 residues. Deletions cut 4 bases from V and 4 bases from J, with 7 bases between. The DNA of the CDR3 is TGTGCCAGCAGTTCGGGGGTCACTGAAGCTTTCTTT. Translating gives CASSSGVTEAFF.

This clone has only one observation. The chain is built from TRBV6-6 and TRBJ2-3; 8 bases align to TRBD2. This CDR3 is built from 16 residues. Trimming took 2 bases from V and 0 from J; bases not matched to a gene: 4. Per the germline V gene, CDR1 is MNHNY and CDR2 is SVGAGI (reference sequence). The CDR3 sequence: CASSYDERGSTDTQYF. The CDR3 DNA reads as TGTGCCAGCAGTTACGACGAGCGGGGGAGCACAGATACGCAGTATTTT.

The chain is built from TRBV7-9 and TRBJ2-4; D is unclear. The CDR3 extends over 11 amino acids. The V and J ends lost 11 bases and 4 bases respectively, with 9 bases between them. Germline V gene sequence: CDR1 SEHNR, CDR2 FQNEAQ (reference sequence). This chain's CDR3 is CAAEPKNIQYF. The CDR3 DNA is TGTGCCGCAGAACCGAAAAACATTCAGTACTTC.